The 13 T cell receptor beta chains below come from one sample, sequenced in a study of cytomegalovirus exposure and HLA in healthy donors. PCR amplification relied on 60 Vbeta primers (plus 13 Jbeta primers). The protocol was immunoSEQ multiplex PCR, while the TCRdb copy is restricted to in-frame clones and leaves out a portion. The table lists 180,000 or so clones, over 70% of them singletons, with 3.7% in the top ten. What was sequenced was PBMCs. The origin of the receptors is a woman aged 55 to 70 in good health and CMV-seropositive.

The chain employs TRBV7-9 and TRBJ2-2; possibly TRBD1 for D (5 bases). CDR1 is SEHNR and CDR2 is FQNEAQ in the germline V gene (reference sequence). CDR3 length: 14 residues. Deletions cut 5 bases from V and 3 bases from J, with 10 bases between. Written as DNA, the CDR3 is TGTGCCAGCAGCGAGGACACCTACACCGGGGAGCTGTTTTTT. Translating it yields CASSEDTYTGELFF.

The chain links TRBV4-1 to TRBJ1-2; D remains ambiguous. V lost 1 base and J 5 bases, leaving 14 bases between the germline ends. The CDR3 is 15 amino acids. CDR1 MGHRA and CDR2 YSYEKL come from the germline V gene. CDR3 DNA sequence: TGCGCCAGCAGCCAAGGGGGAGGAGGGCCGTATGGCTACACCTTC. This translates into CASSQGGGGPYGYTF.

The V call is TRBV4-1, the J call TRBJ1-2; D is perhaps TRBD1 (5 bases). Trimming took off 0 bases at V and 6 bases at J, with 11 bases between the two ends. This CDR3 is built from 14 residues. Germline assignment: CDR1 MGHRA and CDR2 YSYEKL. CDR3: CASSQDRAVDGYTF. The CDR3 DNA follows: TGCGCCAGCAGCCAAGACAGGGCGGTAGATGGCTACACCTTC.

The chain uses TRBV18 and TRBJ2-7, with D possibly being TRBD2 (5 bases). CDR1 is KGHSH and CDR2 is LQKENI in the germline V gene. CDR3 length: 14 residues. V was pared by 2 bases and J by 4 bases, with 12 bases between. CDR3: CASSPDPGWYEQYF. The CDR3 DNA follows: TGTGCCAGCTCACCAGACCCGGGGTGGTACGAGCAGTACTTC.

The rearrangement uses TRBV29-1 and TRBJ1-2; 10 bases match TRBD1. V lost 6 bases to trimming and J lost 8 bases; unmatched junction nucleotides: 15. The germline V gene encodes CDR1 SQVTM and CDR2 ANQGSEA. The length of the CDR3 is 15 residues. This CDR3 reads CSVALLVGTGVGYTF. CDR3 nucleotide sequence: TGCAGCGTAGCGCTTTTAGTCGGGACAGGGGTCGGCTACACCTTC.

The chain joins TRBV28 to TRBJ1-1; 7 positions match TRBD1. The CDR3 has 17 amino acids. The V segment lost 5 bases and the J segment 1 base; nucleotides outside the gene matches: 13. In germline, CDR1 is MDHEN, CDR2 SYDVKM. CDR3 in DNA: TGTGCCAGCAGTCCAGTCATTCAGGGGGGAGCGAACACTGAAGCTTTCTTT. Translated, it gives CASSPVIQGGANTEAFF.

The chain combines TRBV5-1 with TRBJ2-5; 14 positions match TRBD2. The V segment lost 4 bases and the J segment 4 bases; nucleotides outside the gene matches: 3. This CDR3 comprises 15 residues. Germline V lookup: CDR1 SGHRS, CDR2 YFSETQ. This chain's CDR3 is CASSGGLAGGETQYF. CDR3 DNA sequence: TGCGCCAGCAGCGGCGGACTAGCGGGAGGAGAGACCCAGTACTTC. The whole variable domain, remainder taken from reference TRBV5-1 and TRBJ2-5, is KAGVTQTPRYLIKTRGQQVTLSCSPISGHRSVSWYQQTPGQGLQFLFEYFSETQRNKGNFPGRFSGRQFSNSRSEMNVSTLELGDSALYLCASSGGLAGGETQYFGPGTRLLVL.

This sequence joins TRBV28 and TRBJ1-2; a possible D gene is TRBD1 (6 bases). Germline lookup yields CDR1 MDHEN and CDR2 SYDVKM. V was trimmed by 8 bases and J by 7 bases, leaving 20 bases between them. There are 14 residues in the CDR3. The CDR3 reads CASGIWDTLLGYTF. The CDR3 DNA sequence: TGTGCCAGCGGGATTTGGGACACTCTTCTTGGCTACACCTTC.

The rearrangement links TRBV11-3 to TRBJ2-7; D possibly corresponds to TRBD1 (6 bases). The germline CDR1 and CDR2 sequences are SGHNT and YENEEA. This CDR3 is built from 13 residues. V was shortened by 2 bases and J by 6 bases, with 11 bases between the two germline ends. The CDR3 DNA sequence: TGTGCCAGCAGCTTACAGCAGGGGTTCGAGCAGTACTTC. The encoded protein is CASSLQQGFEQYF.

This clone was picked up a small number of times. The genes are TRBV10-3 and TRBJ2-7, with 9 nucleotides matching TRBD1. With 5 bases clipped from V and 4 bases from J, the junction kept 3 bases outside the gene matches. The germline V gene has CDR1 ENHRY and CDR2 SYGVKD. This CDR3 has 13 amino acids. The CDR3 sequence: CAISRQGGYEQYF. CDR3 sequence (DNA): TGTGCCATCAGTAGACAGGGGGGGTACGAGCAGTACTTC.

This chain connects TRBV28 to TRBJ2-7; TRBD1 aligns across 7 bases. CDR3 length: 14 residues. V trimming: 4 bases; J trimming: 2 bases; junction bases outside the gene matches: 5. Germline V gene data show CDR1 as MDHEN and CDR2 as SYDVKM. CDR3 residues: CASSSPGQTYEQYF. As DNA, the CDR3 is TGTGCCAGCAGTTCGCCGGGACAGACCTACGAGCAGTACTTC.

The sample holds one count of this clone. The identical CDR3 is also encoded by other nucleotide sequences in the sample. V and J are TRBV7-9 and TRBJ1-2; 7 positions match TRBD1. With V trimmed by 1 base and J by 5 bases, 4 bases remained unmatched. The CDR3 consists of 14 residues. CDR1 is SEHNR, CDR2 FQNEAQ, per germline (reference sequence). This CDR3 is CASSLVAGGYGYTF. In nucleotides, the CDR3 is TGTGCCAGCAGCTTAGTGGCAGGGGGTTATGGCTACACCTTC.

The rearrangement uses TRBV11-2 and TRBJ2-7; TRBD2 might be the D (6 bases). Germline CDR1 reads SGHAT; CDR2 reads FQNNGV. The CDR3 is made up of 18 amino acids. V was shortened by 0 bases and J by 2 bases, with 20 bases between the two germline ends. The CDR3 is CASSLDRPLGTLTYEQYF. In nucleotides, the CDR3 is TGTGCCAGCAGCTTAGATCGGCCACTAGGGACTCTAACCTACGAGCAGTACTTC.